This is a list of T cell receptor beta chains from one sample in a study of shared clonotypes between healthy human individuals. Produced via immunoSEQ multiplex PCR; TCRdb's table is partial and in-frame only. The sample shows 2,500,000 or so clones, roughly 93% of them seen only once. The sample comprised naive CD4+ T cells from PBMCs. These receptors all come from a young man in good health. Some clones in this sample may be carry-over from other donors' samples. CDR3s include the opening cysteine and the closing phenylalanine or tryptophan. A D gene is named only where the DNA matches it firmly.

D | J | V | DNA | CDR3
- | TRBJ2-1 | TRBV19 | TGTGCCAGTAGTACCGGGACTCATTGGGATGAGCAGTTCTTC | CASSTGTHWDEQFF
TRBD1 | TRBJ1-4 | TRBV5-1 | TGCGCCAGCAGCAAAGGGACAGCAAATGAAAAACTGTTTTTT | CASSKGTANEKLFF
- | TRBJ2-5 | TRBV5-1 | TGCGCCAGCAGCTTGGTGGGGGCCGCGGGAGAGACCCAGTACTTC | CASSLVGAAGETQYF
- | TRBJ1-1 | TRBV11-2 | TGTGCCAGCAGCCCCTTATCCAGCACTGAAGCTTTCTTT | CASSPLSSTEAFF
TRBD1 | TRBJ2-7 | TRBV5-1 | TGCGCCAGCAGCTTGTACAGGGGGCTCTACGAGCAGTACTTC | CASSLYRGLYEQYF
- | TRBJ2-7 | TRBV4-1 | TGCGCCAGCAGCCAAGGTGGCAGTTCCCTCGAGCAGTACTTC | CASSQGGSSLEQYF
TRBD1 | TRBJ2-7 | TRBV27 | TGTGCCAGCAGTTCGACAGGGGGAGGGGAGCAGTACTTC | CASSSTGGGEQYF
- | TRBJ1-2 | TRBV28 | TGTGCCAGCAGTTTATCTCGGTATGGCTACACCTTC | CASSLSRYGYTF
- | TRBJ2-2 | TRBV25-1 | TGTGCCAGCAGTGAATTGAGAGGGGGGGCCGGGGAGCTGTTTTTT | CASSELRGGAGELFF
TRBD1 | TRBJ2-7 | TRBV7-9 | TGTGCCAGCAGCTTCCGGGACAGACCCTACGAGCAGTACTTC | CASSFRDRPYEQYF